This T cell receptor beta chain was recovered during a study of CD8+CD57+ T cells in acquired aplastic anemia. For the study at large: Sorted CD4+ and CD8+ cells gave a mean 3.2 ug DNA, range 0.2 to 27.4 ug. Average CD4+ read depth in healthy donors was about 10.8 million reads. Broader study findings: Patients did not significantly differ from controls in CD8+ Simpson's diversity. It was found that some 31 CD8+ CDR3 sequences were shared between patients and controls.

Germline V gives CDR1 SGHNT, CDR2 YYREEE (reference sequence). The CDR3 is made up of 15 amino acids. Trimming cost V 1 base and J 2 bases, with 12 bases left between them. Genomic DNA, the template, was used for profiling of the TCR beta VDJ and CDR3. TCRdb re-called the reads through MiXCR, storing one row per CDR3 protein. Among some 190,000 distinct CDR3 sequences listed, around half were seen once. Note on this clonotype: The antigen is undetermined.

The chain has TRBV5-4 and TRBJ1-1; no reliable D call. The receptor's source is a human donor in good health. Input material: sorted CD4+, CD8+, or CD8+CD57+ T cells (not recorded which) from PBMCs. CDR3 region: CASSLSAARNTEAFF. The DNA for the CDR3 is TGTGCCAGCAGCTTGTCCGCTGCGAGAAACACTGAAGCTTTCTTT.